The rows below give T cell receptor beta chains drawn from one sample of a study of healthy donors' naive CD4 and CD8 T cells. TCRdb fed the reads into MiXCR, producing one record per CDR3 protein. The repertoire has 180,000 or so distinct CDR3 sequences, 65% to 75% of them found once; the top ten carry more than 2%. Sequenced input: naive CD4+ and CD8+ T cells sorted from blood, pooled from several donors. These receptors were collected from a pool of human donors in good health; the sample pools cells from several healthy donors. The CDR3 runs from the conserved cysteine through the conserved F or W. The D gene is left open where the match is weak. The size field is filled for only some rows; it gives once, few, many or a size class.

clone size	J gene	D gene	V gene	CDR3 DNA	CDR3 protein
NA	TRBJ2-1	TRBD1	TRBV29-1	TGCAGCGCCAAAGCAGGGACAGGGGTCGATGAGCAGTTCTTC	CSAKAGTGVDEQFF
NA	TRBJ1-2	NA	TRBV11-2	TGTGCCAGCAGCCCAGATCTGAACTATGGCTACACCTTC	CASSPDLNYGYTF
NA	TRBJ1-5	NA	TRBV5-5	TGTGCCAGCAGCACCGGGTCGTATAGCAATCAGCCCCAGCATTTT	CASSTGSYSNQPQHF
NA	TRBJ2-1	TRBD2	TRBV14	TGTGCCAGCAGCCAGGGAAGAGGGACTATATACAATGAGCAGTTCTTC	CASSQGRGTIYNEQFF
NA	TRBJ2-1	TRBD2	TRBV12-3/TRBV12-4	TGTGCCAGCAGTCCCCGACTAGCGGGAGGGAACAATGAGCAGTTCTTC	CASSPRLAGGNNEQFF
NA	TRBJ1-5	NA	TRBV7-2	TGTGCCAGCAGCTTGAGCCCCTCCAGGCCCCAGCATTTT	CASSLSPSRPQHF
NA	TRBJ1-2	NA	TRBV15	TGTGCCACCAGCAGAGCCGGGGCAGGGCTCTATGGCTACACCTTC	CATSRAGAGLYGYTF
NA	TRBJ2-1	NA	TRBV6-5	TGTGCCAGCACTGAGTATAGCCGACGCTCCTACAATGAGCAGTTCTTC	CASTEYSRRSYNEQFF
NA	TRBJ2-5	NA	TRBV29-1	TGCAGCGTCCTAGATACAGGGACACAAGAGACCCAGTACTTC	CSVLDTGTQETQYF
NA	TRBJ2-7	NA	TRBV6-1	TGTGCCAGCACCCGGACGTTGTTGGAGCAGTACTTC	CASTRTLLEQYF
NA	TRBJ2-3	NA	TRBV5-1	TGCGCCAGCAGCTCGCGGACTGGGGGGGCATCTGATACGCAGTATTTT	CASSSRTGGASDTQYF
NA	TRBJ1-6	NA	TRBV19	TGTGCCAGTAGGGGAAGTTCACCCCTCCACTTT	CASRGSSPLHF
NA	TRBJ2-1	NA	TRBV20-1	TGCAGTGCTAGAGACCAGAGGGACATCAATGAGCAGTTCTTC	CSARDQRDINEQFF
NA	TRBJ1-5	NA	TRBV6-2/TRBV6-3	TGTGCCAGCAGTGGTTACAGGGTTGGCAATCAGCCCCAGCATTTT	CASSGYRVGNQPQHF
NA	TRBJ2-2	TRBD1	TRBV12-3/TRBV12-4	TGTGCCAGCAGTCCTATCCCCCGACAGGGATGGAACACCGGGGAGCTGTTTTTT	CASSPIPRQGWNTGELFF
NA	TRBJ2-7	TRBD1	TRBV29-1	TGCAGCGTTGCCGAGGGGGCAAAGCAGTACTTC	CSVAEGAKQYF
NA	TRBJ2-1	NA	TRBV6-5	TGTGCCAGCAGTTACTCGAGACAAGAACTCTACAATGAGCAGTTCTTC	CASSYSRQELYNEQFF
NA	TRBJ2-2	NA	TRBV29-1	TGCAGCCATTATGTGGGGAACACCGGGGAGCTGTTTTTT	CSHYVGNTGELFF
NA	TRBJ1-2	NA	TRBV29-1	TGCAGCGTTGAAGAAACAGGGCCTTTCTATGGCTACACCTTC	CSVEETGPFYGYTF
NA	TRBJ2-7	NA	TRBV29-1	TGCAGCGTTGAAGGGACCTCCTACGAGCAGTACTTC	CSVEGTSYEQYF
NA	TRBJ2-5	TRBD1	TRBV29-1	TGCAGCGTTGAAGCGTCCGGGACAGGGAGGAAGACCCAGTACTTC	CSVEASGTGRKTQYF
NA	TRBJ1-2	NA	TRBV20-1	TGCAGTGCTGGAGACACTCCGGGGGACTATGGCTACACCTTC	CSAGDTPGDYGYTF
NA	TRBJ1-2	NA	TRBV29-1	TGCAGCGTTGATCCTCGGGCTAACTATGGCTACACCTTT	CSVDPRANYGYTF
NA	TRBJ1-3	NA	TRBV29-1	TGCAGCGTTGCAGGGAGCCCTGGAAACACCATATATTTT	CSVAGSPGNTIYF
few	TRBJ1-5	TRBD1	TRBV29-1	TGCAGCGTCCTGATAGACAGGGCTCAGCCCCAGCATTTT	CSVLIDRAQPQHF
NA	TRBJ1-2	NA	TRBV5-5	TGTGCCAGCAGCTTGGGACAGGACTGGAATGGCTACACCTTC	CASSLGQDWNGYTF
few	TRBJ2-1	NA	TRBV6-5	TGTGCCAGCAGCCCCTGGCTCAATGAGCAGTTCTTC	CASSPWLNEQFF
NA	TRBJ1-1	NA	TRBV19	TGTGCCAGTAGTATCCCAGCAAAGAACACTGAAGCTTTCTTT	CASSIPAKNTEAFF
NA	TRBJ2-5	TRBD2	TRBV20-1	TGCAGTGCTAGGTCCAGCGGGAGAGGGGAGACCCAGTACTTC	CSARSSGRGETQYF
NA	TRBJ2-7	NA	TRBV27	TGTGCCAGCAGTTTAGTTTCCGGGTCCCACGAGCAGTACTTC	CASSLVSGSHEQYF
NA	TRBJ2-3	TRBD2	TRBV29-1	TGCAGCGTAGTAGTGGGAGGCTCAGCGGGAGTGCCCAATCCTACAGATACGCAGTATTTT	CSVVVGGSAGVPNPTDTQYF
NA	TRBJ2-2	TRBD1	TRBV19	TGTGCCAGTAGTATAGAGACAGGGTCTCGGACCGGGGAGCTGTTTTTT	CASSIETGSRTGELFF
NA	TRBJ1-2	NA	TRBV6-5	TGTGCCAGCAGTTTCACCCGGGGTGGCTATGGCTACACCTTC	CASSFTRGGYGYTF